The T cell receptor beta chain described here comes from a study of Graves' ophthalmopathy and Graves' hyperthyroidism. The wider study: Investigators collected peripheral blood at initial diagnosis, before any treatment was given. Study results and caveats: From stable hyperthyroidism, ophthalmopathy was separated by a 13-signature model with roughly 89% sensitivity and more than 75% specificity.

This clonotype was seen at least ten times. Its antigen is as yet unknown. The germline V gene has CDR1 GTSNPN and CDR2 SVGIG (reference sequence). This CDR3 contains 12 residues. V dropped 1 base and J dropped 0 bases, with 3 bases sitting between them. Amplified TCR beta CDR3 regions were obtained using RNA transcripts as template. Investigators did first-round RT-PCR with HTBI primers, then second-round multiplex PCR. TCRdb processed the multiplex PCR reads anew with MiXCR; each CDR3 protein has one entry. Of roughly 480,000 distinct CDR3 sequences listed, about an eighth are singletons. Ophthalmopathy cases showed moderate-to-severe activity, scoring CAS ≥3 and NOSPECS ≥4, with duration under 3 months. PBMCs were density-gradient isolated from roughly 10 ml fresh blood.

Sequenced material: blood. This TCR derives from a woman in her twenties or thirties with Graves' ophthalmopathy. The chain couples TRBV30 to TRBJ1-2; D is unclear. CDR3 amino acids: CAWSAANYGYTF. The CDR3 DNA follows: TGTGCCTGGAGTGCGGCTAACTATGGCTACACCTTC.